The TCR beta chain under discussion was sequenced for a study of T-cell memory formation after mild COVID-19. Across the study: Among the donors, TCR clusters were largely specific to each donor.

Worth noting for this clonotype: Its specificity is unknown.

Study results and caveats: Confirmation of SARS-CoV-2 specificity was lacking for second-wave clones peaking day 37.

Researchers used 5'RACE with constant-segment primers to make TCR alpha and TCR beta cDNA libraries that carry sample barcodes and UMIs. TCRdb re-called the 5' RACE reads with MiXCR, one entry per CDR3 protein. The table shows about 49,000 distinct CDR3 sequences, with approximately 7.6% occurring only once. V dropped 1 base and J dropped 6; count of bases not matched to a gene: 11. The CDR3 is 16 amino acids. Germline assignment: CDR1 SGHTA and CDR2 FQGNSA. This sequence joins TRBV7-2 and TRBJ2-5; the match to TRBD1 covers 7 bases. This TCR came from a man between 18 and 35 years old who had mild COVID-19 (a few samples of this study predate the infection). Cell type and time point are not known. The material sequenced was PBMCs or a T cell subset sorted from them (not recorded which). CDR3 bases: TGTGCCAGCAGCTTAGGAGCAGGGGGAATGGATAAGACCCAGTACTTC. It specifies CASSLGAGGMDKTQYF.